What follows are 5 T cell receptor beta chains derived from one specimen sequenced in a study of regulatory T cells in long-lasting Graves disease (dated by TCRdb to the early 2020s). The library was produced with multiplex PCR. TCRdb shows the sequencer as Illumina HiSeq 4000. TCR beta libraries were built with iRepertoire HTBI primers and Arm-PCR amplification of CDR3 regions. Starting from the raw public reads, TCRdb applied fastp trimming at Q25, assembled clones with MiXCR and retained in-frame beta chains. One record per CDR3 amino acid sequence lists the most common genes and DNA. The sample table holds 350,000 to 550,000 distinct CDR3 sequences, of which roughly 15% were seen once. The top ten clonotypes cover 20% to 25% of the sample. The intended sense of this specimen's time point label: newly diagnosed GD, antithyroid drugs for less than 3 months. RNA was extracted from PBMCs in TRIzol for both TCR sequencing and RNA sequencing.

These data also formed part of another study, on T cells in Graves' hyperthyroidism and ophthalmopathy.

The input for sequencing was peripheral blood mononuclear cells (PBMCs), taken at new diagnosis, from a patient treated with antithyroid drugs. The receptors derive from a woman aged 18-29 years with Graves disease. Donor details come from another sample of the same person, matched by shared clones.

This rearrangement joins TRBV10-3 to TRBJ2-7; TRBD1 agrees at 11 bases. V shed 7 bases, J shed 3 bases, and the junction held 8 bases outside the gene matches. Germline CDR1 reads ENHRY; CDR2 reads SYGVKD. This CDR3 has 15 amino acids. CDR3 sequence: CAINNPGQGGYEQYF. In nucleotides, the CDR3 is TGTGCCATCAATAATCCGGGACAGGGGGGCTACGAGCAGTACTTC.

V is TRBV19 and J is TRBJ1-1; D remains ambiguous. Germline V gene lookup returns CDR1 LNHDA and CDR2 SQIVND (reference sequence). This CDR3 has 16 residues. V lost 1 base and J 1 base, leaving 13 bases between the germline ends. The DNA for the CDR3 is TGTGCCAGTAGTATAGCTCTTTCGGGCTGGAACACTGAAGCTTTCTTT. The encoded protein is CASSIALSGWNTEAFF.

There are many counts of this clonotype. The CDR3 region is CAISEVLASYEQYF. Written as DNA, the CDR3 is TGTGCCATCAGTGAAGTTCTAGCGAGTTACGAGCAGTACTTC. This chain uses TRBV10-3 with TRBJ2-7; D perhaps matches TRBD2 (6 bases). Germline CDR1 is ENHRY and CDR2 is SYGVKD. Trimming shortened V by 3 bases and J by 4 bases, and 13 bases separated the two germline ends. The CDR3 is 14 amino acids.

At least ten counts were recorded for this clonotype. This chain links TRBV12-3 or TRBV12-4 with TRBJ2-7; D not resolved. V shed 4 bases and J shed 2 bases, with 9 bases lying between them. The CDR3 sequence is 13 residues long. In DNA form, the CDR3 reads TGTGCCAGCAGTTCCCACAGACCCTACGAGCAGTACTTC. As protein: CASSSHRPYEQYF.

This sequence joins TRBV14 and TRBJ2-1; weak D call: TRBD2 (9 bases). Trimming took 7 bases from V and 2 from J, leaving 18 bases between them. CDR3 length equals 16 residues. The germline V gene encodes CDR1 SGHDN and CDR2 FVKESK. The CDR3 bases are TGTGCCAGCACGGCTAGCGGGACAGGCACCTACAATGAGCAGTTCTTC. It encodes CASTASGTGTYNEQFF.